The present T cell receptor beta chain was sequenced within a study of lymphopenia after photon versus proton radiotherapy. TCRdb's copy holds only in-frame clones and misses some; the assay was immunoSEQ multiplex PCR. The profile covers 42,000 or so clones, with about 85% appearing a single time and about 24% taken by the ten largest. About this clone itself: The antigen is undetermined.

General study points: After the lymphocyte nadir, photon-treated repertoires showed oligoclonal expansion, especially of CD8+ Temra cells. Proton therapy kept repertoires fairly stable, unlike photons, which gained effector/memory cells. Only patients who died were analyzed for survival; proton advantage is unproven. A bigger post-nadir fall in TCR diversity correlated inversely with survival time in deceased patients.

This clonotype was sampled from a woman aged 70-85 years with pancreatic cancer. The starting material was peripheral blood, obtained from a patient treated with proton-based radiotherapy.

The CDR3 DNA reads TGTGCCAGCAGTCTTGGGACAGGGAAATATGGCTACACCTTC. Its protein product is CASSLGTGKYGYTF. The rearrangement joins TRBV6-5 to TRBJ1-2, with 9 bases aligning to TRBD1. Unmatched junction bases numbered 6, after V lost 5 bases and J lost 5 bases. The germline CDR1 and CDR2 sequences are MNHEY and SVGAGI. This CDR3 comprises 14 residues.